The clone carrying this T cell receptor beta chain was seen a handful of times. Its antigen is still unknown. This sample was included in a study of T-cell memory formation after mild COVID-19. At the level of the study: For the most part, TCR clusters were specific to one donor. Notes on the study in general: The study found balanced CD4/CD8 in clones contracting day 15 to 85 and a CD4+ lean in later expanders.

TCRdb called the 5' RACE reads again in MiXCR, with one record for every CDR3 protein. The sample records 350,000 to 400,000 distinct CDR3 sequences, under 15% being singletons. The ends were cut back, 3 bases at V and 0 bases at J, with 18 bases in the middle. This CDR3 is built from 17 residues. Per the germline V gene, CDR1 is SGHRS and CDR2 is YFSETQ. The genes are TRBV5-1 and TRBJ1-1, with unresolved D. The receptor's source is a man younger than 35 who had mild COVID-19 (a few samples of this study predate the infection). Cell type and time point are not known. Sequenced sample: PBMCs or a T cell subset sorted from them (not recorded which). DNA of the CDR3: TGCGCCAGCAGCTCGAACGGAGTTGGGGAGATGAACACTGAAGCTTTCTTT. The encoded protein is CASSSNGVGEMNTEAFF.